This T cell receptor (beta chain) was recorded in a study of T cell responses to AZD1222 COVID-19 vaccine. Study conclusions and caveats: Only six people who got AZD1222 tested seropositive at baseline. Spike-wide coverage was observed for vaccine-associated CD4 TCRs, with dominant responses at 160-218 and 743-854. Donors were chiefly white British, with a greater number of females, and clonal diversity was perhaps underestimated. Repertoire sampling occurred only after the peak T cell response.

Remarks on this clone: Its specificity is unknown. The same CDR3 can be traced to other DNA sequences in this sample.

Measured with immunoSEQ multiplex PCR; TCRdb has only the in-frame clones, and not every one. The top ten clones hold 4.5% of a sample with approximately 81,000 clones, approximately 90% of them seen once. The CDR3 totals 14 residues. CDR1 SGHTA and CDR2 FQGNSA come from the germline V gene. Between the trimmed V and J ends, which lost 3 bases and 3 bases, there was a span of 10 bases. The receptor comes from an adult in good health. The starting material was peripheral blood, obtained on day 0 of MenACWY control vaccination. The rearrangement links TRBV7-2 to TRBJ2-3; D is ambiguous. CDR3 coding DNA: TGTGCCAGCAGCTTTACGGTCAGTACAGATACGCAGTATTTT. As protein: CASSFTVSTDTQYF.